This T cell receptor (beta chain) was identified in a study of read filtering for tumor transcriptome and immune sequencing. Study-wide results and limits: Dropping single-read clonotypes raised IR-seq and RNA-seq shared-clonotype correlation.

This library used roughly 370 ng RNA and molecular barcoded adaptors spanning alpha/delta and beta/gamma chains. Each CDR3 protein gets one entry after TCRdb re-called the reads with MiXCR. Of approximately 140,000 distinct CDR3 sequences listed, around 14% are singletons. This clonotype was counted ten times or more. The antigen is not known. Sequenced input: a population of CD138-negative cells sorted from bone marrow. This TCR derives from a donor at least 40 years old with multiple myeloma.

CDR3 nucleotide sequence: TGTGCCAGCAGCCCGAGGGCGGGTCCAGATAACACTGAAGCTTTCTTT. It encodes CASSPRAGPDNTEAFF. This chain uses TRBV7-8 with TRBJ1-1; the D is unclear. CDR1 and CDR2 (germline): SGHVS, FQNEAQ. V was trimmed by 5 bases and J by 2 bases, leaving 18 bases between them. CDR3 length: 16 amino acids.